This T cell receptor beta chain is from a study of breast tumors, draining lymph nodes, adjacent tissues. Axillary draining lymph nodes of breast cancer patients supplied the node samples. TCRdb analysed the multiplex PCR reads with MiXCR anew, one entry per CDR3 protein. This sample has about 140,000 distinct CDR3 sequences, with around a third found just once. This clonotype came up a few times. The antigen is undetermined. Study results and caveats: The lymph node origin of tumor T cells was framed as consistent with a hypothesis, not demonstrated. Luminal-like breast cancer showed significantly greater tumor-nontumor repertoire similarity than basal-like breast cancer did. Findings are consistent with lymph node origin and intratumoral expansion of most tumor T cells.

This clonotype originated in a female donor with breast cancer. Some clones in this sample may be carry-over from other donors' samples. Material: axillary lymph node tissue.

The CDR3 DNA reads as TGTGCCAGCTCACCAAACGCGAACACCGGGGAGCTGTTTTTT. As protein: CASSPNANTGELFF. The chain employs TRBV18 and TRBJ2-2; D is ambiguous. The V gene's germline CDR1 is KGHSH and CDR2 LQKENI. The CDR3 consists of 14 residues. Trimming took 2 bases from V and 0 from J, leaving 4 bases between them.